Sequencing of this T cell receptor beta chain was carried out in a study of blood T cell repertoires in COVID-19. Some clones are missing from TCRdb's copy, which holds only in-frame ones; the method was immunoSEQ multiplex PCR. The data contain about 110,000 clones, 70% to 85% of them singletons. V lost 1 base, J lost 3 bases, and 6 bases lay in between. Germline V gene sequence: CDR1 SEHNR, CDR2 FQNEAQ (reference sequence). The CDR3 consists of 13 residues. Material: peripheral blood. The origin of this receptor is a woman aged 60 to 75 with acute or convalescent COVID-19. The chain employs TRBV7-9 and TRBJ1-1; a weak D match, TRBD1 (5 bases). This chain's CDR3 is CASSLVGHTEAFF. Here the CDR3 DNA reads TGTGCCAGCAGCTTAGTGGGGCACACTGAAGCTTTCTTT.